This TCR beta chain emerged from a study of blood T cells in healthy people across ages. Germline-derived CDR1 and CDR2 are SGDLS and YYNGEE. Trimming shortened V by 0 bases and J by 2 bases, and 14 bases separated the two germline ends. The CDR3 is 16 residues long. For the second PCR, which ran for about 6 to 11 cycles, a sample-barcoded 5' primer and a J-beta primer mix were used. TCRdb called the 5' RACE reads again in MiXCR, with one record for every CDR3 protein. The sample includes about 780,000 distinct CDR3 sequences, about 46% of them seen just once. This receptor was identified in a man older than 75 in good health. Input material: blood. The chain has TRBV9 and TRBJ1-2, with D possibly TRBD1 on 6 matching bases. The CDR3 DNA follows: TGTGCCAGCAGCGTAGTTCGGGGGGGCGCGAACTATGGCTACACCTTC. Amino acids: CASSVVRGGANYGYTF.